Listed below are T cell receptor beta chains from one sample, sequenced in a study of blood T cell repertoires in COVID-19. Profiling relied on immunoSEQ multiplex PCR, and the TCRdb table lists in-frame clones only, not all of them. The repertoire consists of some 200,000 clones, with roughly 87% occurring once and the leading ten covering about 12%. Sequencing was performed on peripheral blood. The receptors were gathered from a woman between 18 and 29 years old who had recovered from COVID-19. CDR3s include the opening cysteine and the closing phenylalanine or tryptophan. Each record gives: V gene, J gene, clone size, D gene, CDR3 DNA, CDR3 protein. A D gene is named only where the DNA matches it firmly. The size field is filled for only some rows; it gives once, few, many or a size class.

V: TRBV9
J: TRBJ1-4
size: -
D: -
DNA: TGTGCCAGCAGCGTAAGCAGGGCTCCCAATGAAAAACTGTTTTTT
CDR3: CASSVSRAPNEKLFF

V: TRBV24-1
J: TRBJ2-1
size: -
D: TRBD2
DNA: TGTGCCACCAGTGATCCAGCGGGAGATAGCTATGAGCAGTTCTTC
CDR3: CATSDPAGDSYEQFF

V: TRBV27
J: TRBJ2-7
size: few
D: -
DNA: TGTGCCAGCAGTTCTAGACTACCTCACTACGAGCAGTACTTC
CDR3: CASSSRLPHYEQYF

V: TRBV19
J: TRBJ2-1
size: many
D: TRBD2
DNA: TGTGCCAGTAGTAAACTAGCGGGGATCTACAATGAGCAGTTCTTC
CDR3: CASSKLAGIYNEQFF

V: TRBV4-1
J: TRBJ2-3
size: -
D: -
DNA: TGCGCCAGCAGCCCCCCGACAGGCGTGGGCACAGATACGCAGTATTTT
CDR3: CASSPPTGVGTDTQYF

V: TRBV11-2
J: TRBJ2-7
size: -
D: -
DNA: TGTGCCAGCAGCCCGATTCGGAGGGACAGAACCTACGAGCAGTACTTC
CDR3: CASSPIRRDRTYEQYF

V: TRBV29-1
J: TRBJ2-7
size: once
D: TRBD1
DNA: TGCAGCGTTGAGGGAGAGGGGGCCGTCTACGAGCAGTACTTC
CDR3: CSVEGEGAVYEQYF

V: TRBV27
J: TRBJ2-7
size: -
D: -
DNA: TGTGCCAGCAGCCGTTCCCACAGGACCTACGAGCAGTACTTC
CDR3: CASSRSHRTYEQYF

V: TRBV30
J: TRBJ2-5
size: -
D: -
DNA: TGTGCCTGGAGTGCTTTGAGGGAGACCCAGTACTTC
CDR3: CAWSALRETQYF

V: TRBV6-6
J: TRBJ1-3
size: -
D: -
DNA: TGTGCCAGCAGTCTCTCAGGGGTTCCATCTGGAAACACCATATATTTT
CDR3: CASSLSGVPSGNTIYF

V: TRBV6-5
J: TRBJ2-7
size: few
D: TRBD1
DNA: TGTGCCAGCAGTTACTCGCGGACAGGGTACTACGAGCAGTACTTC
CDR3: CASSYSRTGYYEQYF